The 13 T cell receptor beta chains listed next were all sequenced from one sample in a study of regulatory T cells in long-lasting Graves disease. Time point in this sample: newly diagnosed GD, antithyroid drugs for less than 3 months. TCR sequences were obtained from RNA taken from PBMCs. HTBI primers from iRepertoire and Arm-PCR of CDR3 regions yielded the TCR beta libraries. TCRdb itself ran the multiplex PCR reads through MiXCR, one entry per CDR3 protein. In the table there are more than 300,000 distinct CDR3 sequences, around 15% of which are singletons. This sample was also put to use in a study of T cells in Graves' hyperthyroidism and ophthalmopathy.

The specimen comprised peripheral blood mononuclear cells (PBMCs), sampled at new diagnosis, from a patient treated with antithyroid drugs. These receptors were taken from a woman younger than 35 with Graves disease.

The CDR3 DNA reads as TGTGCCAGTGCCCCGGGACAGGGCGACTATGGCTACACCTTC. This codes for CASAPGQGDYGYTF. V gene TRBV2 combines with J gene TRBJ1-2; 9 bases align to TRBD1. Germline CDR1 is SNHLY and CDR2 is FYNNEI. Trimming removed 9 bases from V and 3 bases from J; junction bases left unmatched: 8. CDR3 length: 14 amino acids.

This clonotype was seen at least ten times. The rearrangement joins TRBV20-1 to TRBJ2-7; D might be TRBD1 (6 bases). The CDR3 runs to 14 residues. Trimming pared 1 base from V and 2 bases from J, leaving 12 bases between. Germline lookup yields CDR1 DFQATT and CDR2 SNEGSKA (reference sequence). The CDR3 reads CSARVPGAPYEQYF. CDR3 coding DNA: TGCAGTGCTAGAGTTCCAGGGGCCCCCTACGAGCAGTACTTC.

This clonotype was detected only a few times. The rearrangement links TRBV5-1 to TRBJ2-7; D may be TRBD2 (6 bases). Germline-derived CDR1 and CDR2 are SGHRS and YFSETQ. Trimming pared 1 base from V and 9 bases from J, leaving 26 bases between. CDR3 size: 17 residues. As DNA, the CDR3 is TGCGCCAGCAGCTTGCGGTCGCAGGCAAGCTCCACCGGGAGGCAGTACTTC. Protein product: CASSLRSQASSTGRQYF.

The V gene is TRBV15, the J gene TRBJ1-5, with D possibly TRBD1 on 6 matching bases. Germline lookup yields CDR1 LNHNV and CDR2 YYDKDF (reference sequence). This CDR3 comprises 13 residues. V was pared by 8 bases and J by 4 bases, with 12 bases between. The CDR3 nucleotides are TGTGCCACCTCGGCAACAGGGAATCAGCCCCAGCATTTT. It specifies CATSATGNQPQHF.

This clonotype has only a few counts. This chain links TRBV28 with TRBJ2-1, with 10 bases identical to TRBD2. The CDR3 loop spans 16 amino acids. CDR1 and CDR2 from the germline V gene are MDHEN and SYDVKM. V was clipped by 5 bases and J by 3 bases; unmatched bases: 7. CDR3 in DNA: TGTGCCAGCAGTCGGGGAAGCGGGGGGGTCTACAATGAGCAGTTCTTC. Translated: CASSRGSGGVYNEQFF. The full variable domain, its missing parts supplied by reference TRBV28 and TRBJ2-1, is DVKVTQSSRYLVKRTGEKVFLECVQDMDHENMFWYRQDPGLGLRLIYFSYDVKMKEKGDIPEGYSVSREKKERFSLILESASTNQTSMYLCASSRGSGGVYNEQFFGPGTRLTVL.

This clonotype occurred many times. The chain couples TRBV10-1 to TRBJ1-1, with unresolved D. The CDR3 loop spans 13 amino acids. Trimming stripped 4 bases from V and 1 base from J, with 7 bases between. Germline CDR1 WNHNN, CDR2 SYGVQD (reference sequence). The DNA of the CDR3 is TGCGCCAGCAGTGTTCAGAAGAACACTGAAGCTTTCTTT. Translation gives CASSVQKNTEAFF.

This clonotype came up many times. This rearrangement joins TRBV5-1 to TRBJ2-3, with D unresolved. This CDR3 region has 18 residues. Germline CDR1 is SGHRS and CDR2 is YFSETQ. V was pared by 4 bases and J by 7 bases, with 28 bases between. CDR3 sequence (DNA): TGCGCCAGCAGCCCCCCAATGGCAGGTAGCTCCGTTGGACATACGCAGTATTTT. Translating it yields CASSPPMAGSSVGHTQYF.

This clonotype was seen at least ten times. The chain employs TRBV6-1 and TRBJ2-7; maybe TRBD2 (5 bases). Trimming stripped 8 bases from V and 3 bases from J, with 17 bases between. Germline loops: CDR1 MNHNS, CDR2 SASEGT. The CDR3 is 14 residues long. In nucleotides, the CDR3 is TGTGCCAGCGGAGGTGGGCTCCACCTCTACGAGCAGTACTTC. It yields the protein CASGGGLHLYEQYF.

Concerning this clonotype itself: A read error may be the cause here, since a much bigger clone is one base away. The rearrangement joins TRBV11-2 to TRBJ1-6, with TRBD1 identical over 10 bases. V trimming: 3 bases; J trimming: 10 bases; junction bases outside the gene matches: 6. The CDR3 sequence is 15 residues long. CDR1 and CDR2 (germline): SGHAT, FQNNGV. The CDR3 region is CASSLDRGYGSPLHF. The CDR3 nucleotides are TGTGCCAGCAGCTTGGACAGGGGGTATGGGTCACCCCTCCACTTT.

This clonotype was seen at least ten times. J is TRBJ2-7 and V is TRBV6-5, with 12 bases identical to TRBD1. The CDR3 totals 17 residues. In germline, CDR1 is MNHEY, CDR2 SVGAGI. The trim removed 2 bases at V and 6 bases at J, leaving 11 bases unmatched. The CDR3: CASSYRSPGQGASEQYF. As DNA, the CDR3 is TGTGCCAGCAGTTACAGGAGTCCGGGACAGGGGGCAAGCGAGCAGTACTTC.

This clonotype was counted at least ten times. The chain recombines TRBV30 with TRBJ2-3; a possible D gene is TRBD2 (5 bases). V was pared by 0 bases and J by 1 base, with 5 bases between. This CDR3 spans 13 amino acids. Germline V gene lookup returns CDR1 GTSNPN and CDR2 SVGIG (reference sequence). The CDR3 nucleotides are TGTGCCTGGAGTGTAGCGGGCACAGATACGCAGTATTTT. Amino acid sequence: CAWSVAGTDTQYF.

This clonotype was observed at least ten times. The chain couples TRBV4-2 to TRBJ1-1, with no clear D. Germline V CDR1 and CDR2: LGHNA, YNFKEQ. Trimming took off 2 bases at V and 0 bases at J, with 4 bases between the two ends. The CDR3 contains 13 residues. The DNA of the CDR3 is TGTGCCAGCAGCCAAAATTTGAACACTGAAGCTTTCTTT. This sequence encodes CASSQNLNTEAFF.

The CDR3 nucleotides read TGTGCCAGCAGCCCGGGGACCCGCCAAGAGACCCAGTACTTC. This codes for CASSPGTRQETQYF. The chain has TRBV11-2 and TRBJ2-5, with D perhaps given as TRBD1 or TRBD2 (5 bases each). V dropped 5 bases and J dropped 1 base, with 11 bases sitting between them. Germline-derived CDR1 and CDR2 are SGHAT and FQNNGV. CDR3 length equals 14 residues.